This entry concerns a single T cell receptor beta chain. What it binds is unknown. The authors reverse transcribed all of the isolated RNA, so sequencing captured expressed TCRB transcripts. Roughly 3.4 million reads per sample on average were obtained from naive, central memory and regulatory T cell samples. Here immunoSEQ multiplex PCR was the method, and the copy in TCRdb shows in-frame clones only, minus some. There are about 70,000 clones in the sample; around 49% occur only once, and 0.65% to 0.85% lies in the top ten. Via CD45RO/CCR7/CD25/CD127/CD95/CD27, cells of the CD4+ naive, central memory, regulatory and stem cell-like memory subsets were sorted. The data originate from a study of beta chain features in type 1 diabetes. General study results and limits: These data did not resolve whether HLA type affects TCRB rearrangement. TCRB CDR3s were moderately but significantly shorter in Type 1 diabetes patients in all four CD4+ subsets. The naive, central memory and Treg TCRB repertoires looked more alike in patients than they did in healthy donors.

The material sequenced was central memory CD4+ T cells from blood. This sequence originates from a young man with type 1 diabetes.

CDR3: CASSSVNRAYGYTF. The CDR3 DNA sequence: TGTGCCAGCAGCTCCGTCAACAGGGCCTATGGCTACACCTTC. This chain joins TRBV7-9 and TRBJ1-2; possible D gene TRBD1, 6 bases. V lost 4 bases and J 4 bases, leaving 13 bases between the germline ends. CDR3 length: 14 residues. Germline CDR1 SEHNR, CDR2 FQNEAQ (reference sequence).